Here is one T cell receptor beta chain with its context. Trimming took 2 bases from V and 4 from J; bases not matched to a gene: 11. Germline CDR1 reads MGHRA; CDR2 reads YSYEKL. This CDR3 spans 17 amino acids. The sample belongs to a study of patients and donors after allogeneic stem cell transplantation. TCRdb recomputed calls from the RT-PCR reads with MiXCR, one row per CDR3 protein. The sample yields about a million distinct CDR3 sequences, roughly 18% seen once. The V gene is TRBV4-1, the J gene TRBJ2-5, with TRBD2 matching over 9 bases. What was sequenced was blood, either unsorted or a sorted T cell fraction (not recorded which). This sequence originates from a human donor who was either an allogeneic HSCT recipient or a stem cell or donor lymphocyte infusion donor (not recorded which). It is not recorded whose cells these are; they may come from a transplant donor. CDR3 DNA sequence: TGCGCCAGCAGCCAACACGTAGCGGGGGCGAGGGGAGAGACCCAGTACTTC. It is translated as CASSQHVAGARGETQYF.